Below, one T cell receptor beta chain is given with its context. Its antigen is unidentified. V was cut by 5 bases and J by 1 base, with 12 bases left in between. The CDR3 loop spans 14 amino acids. Germline lookup yields CDR1 MNHEY and CDR2 SVGAGI. This sample was included in a study of Ad26.COV2.S vaccination and SARS-CoV-2 variants. Overall study results and limits: Using TCR breadth and depth analyses may have led to underestimated total T cell responses.

TCRdb keeps only in-frame clones here, not all; method: immunoSEQ multiplex PCR. The sample has about 180,000 clones, around 85% seen once. This receptor was taken from a human donor who had recovered from COVID-19. V usage is TRBV6-5 and J usage is TRBJ2-7; unclear D gene. The sample consisted of peripheral blood, taken after recovery from COVID-19. CDR3 amino acids: CASSPGRSSYEQYF. CDR3 DNA sequence: TGTGCCAGCAGTCCCGGACGGAGTTCCTACGAGCAGTACTTC.